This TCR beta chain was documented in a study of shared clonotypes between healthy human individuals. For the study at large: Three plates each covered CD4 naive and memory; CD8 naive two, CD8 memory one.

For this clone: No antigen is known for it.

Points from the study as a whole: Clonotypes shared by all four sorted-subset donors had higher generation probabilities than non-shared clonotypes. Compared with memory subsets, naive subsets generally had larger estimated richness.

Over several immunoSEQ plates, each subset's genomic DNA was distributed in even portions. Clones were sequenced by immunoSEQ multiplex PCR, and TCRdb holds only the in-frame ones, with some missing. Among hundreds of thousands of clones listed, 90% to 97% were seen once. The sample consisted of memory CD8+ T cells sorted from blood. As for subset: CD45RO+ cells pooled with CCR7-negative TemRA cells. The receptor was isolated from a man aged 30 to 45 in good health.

CDR3 region: CAISWTSGRVVSYNEQFF. The CDR3 DNA is TGTGCCATCAGTTGGACTAGCGGGAGGGTGGTCTCCTACAATGAGCAGTTCTTC. This chain joins TRBV10-3 and TRBJ2-1; 15 nucleotides agree with TRBD2. This CDR3 has 18 residues. Germline trimming cut 5 bases from V and 0 bases from J; bases unmatched to any gene: 5. Germline V gene lookup returns CDR1 ENHRY and CDR2 SYGVKD.